This TCR beta chain was sequenced for a study of blood T cells in healthy people across ages. Study background: Using template switching, researchers captured about one barcoded beta molecule for each two T cells. Findings and caveats of the study: Getting older went along with TCR beta diversity per million T cells dropping roughly linearly.

PCR was performed a second time for about 7 to 11 cycles using a sample-barcoded 5' primer and a J-beta primer mix. Any given sample supplied a minimum of 2.5 million CDR3-containing paired-end reads. TCRdb independently ran MiXCR on the 5' RACE reads; one entry per CDR3 protein. The data hold 1.6 million or so distinct CDR3 sequences, with roughly a third observed a single time. Concerning this clonotype: Its antigen is as yet unknown.

Roughly 10 milliliters of peripheral blood were drawn from each donor. The CDR3 contains 14 residues. The V gene's germline CDR1 is DFQATT and CDR2 SNEGSKA (reference sequence). V shed 1 base and J shed 8 bases, with 12 bases lying between them. Specimen: blood. The sequence came from a woman aged 30 to 39 in good health. This sequence joins TRBV20-1 and TRBJ1-6; D is ambiguous. The CDR3 sequence: CSARASGRDSPLHF. In nucleotides, the CDR3 is TGCAGTGCTAGAGCCTCGGGGAGGGATTCACCCCTCCACTTT.